This T cell receptor (beta chain) emerged from a study of CD8 T cells in ankylosing spondylitis. Study-wide points: Some motif variants were previously reported in reactive arthritis synovial fluid and blood. Blood from ankylosing spondylitis patients appeared to carry a characteristic roughly 8-variant TCR beta motif.

This clonotype has only a few counts. Its antigen remains unknown. Per germline, CDR1 SQVTM and CDR2 ANQGSEA. The CDR3 covers 16 residues. Unmatched junction bases numbered 7, after V lost 3 bases and J lost 2 bases. TCRdb itself ran the 5' RACE reads through MiXCR, one entry per CDR3 protein. Seen here are under 550,000 distinct CDR3 sequences, roughly a quarter observed once, and the top ten hold about 0.92%. Specimen: blood, either unsorted or a sorted T cell fraction (not recorded which). The gene calls are TRBV29-1 and TRBJ2-1; 10 bases map to TRBD2. This clonotype was sampled from a male donor with ankylosing spondylitis. The chain's CDR3 is CSVDFLAGVAYNEQFF. CDR3 nucleotides: TGCAGCGTTGATTTCCTAGCGGGAGTTGCCTACAATGAGCAGTTCTTC.